The clone carrying this T cell receptor beta chain was recorded a few times. The target antigen is unknown. In making TCR cDNA, 5'RACE template switching added a universal primer site and UMIs to it. TCRdb called the 5' RACE reads again in MiXCR, with one record for every CDR3 protein. Among about 260,000 distinct CDR3 sequences listed, around 5.2% were seen once. This sample is part of a study of T cells after yellow fever vaccination. V was pared by 5 bases and J by 5 bases, with 6 bases of the junction left unmatched. Per germline, CDR1 MNHNS and CDR2 SASEGT. The CDR3 totals 13 residues. Findings and caveats of the study: When the response was secondary, it was weaker but reached its peak faster, day 5 versus 15. Booster sampling recovered most clones from primary vaccination (96% CD4, just over 85% CD8).

The origin of this receptor is a man younger than 30 who received the YFV17D yellow fever vaccine. The chain combines TRBV6-1 with TRBJ2-7, with 7 bases fitting TRBD1. The starting material was CD4+ T cells sorted from PBMCs, obtained on the day of the yellow fever booster vaccination. The CDR3 spells CASSLTGRDEQYF. CDR3 in DNA: TGTGCCAGCAGTTTGACAGGGCGGGACGAGCAGTACTTC.